The 10 T cell receptor beta chains reported below all come from one sample, sequenced in a study of liver allograft versus peripheral blood T cells. Study-wide context: T cell receptor repertoires in transplanted livers were compared with those in recipients' peripheral blood.

TCRdb reanalysed the reads using MiXCR and keeps one entry per CDR3 protein. Of about 8,300 distinct CDR3 sequences in the sample, 15% were seen once. The receptor source for this set is a human patient who had a liver transplant. Certain T cells may be donor cells from the graft.

In its sample, this clonotype was seen many times. The chain combines TRBV5-4 with TRBJ2-5; 8 bases map to TRBD2. CDR1 and CDR2 (germline): SGHNT, YYREEE (reference sequence). The CDR3 consists of 14 residues. V lost 4 bases to trimming and J lost 5 bases; unmatched junction nucleotides: 7. CDR3 loop: CASSTGLARETQYF. For the CDR3, the DNA is TGTGCCAGCAGCACCGGACTAGCTAGGGAGACCCAGTACTTC. The variable domain in full, completed from reference TRBV5-4 and TRBJ2-5, reads ETGVTQSPTHLIKTRGQQVTLRCSSQSGHNTVSWYQQALGQGPQFIFQYYREEENGRGNFPPRFSGLQFPNYSSELNVNALELDDSALYLCASSTGLARETQYFGPGTRLLVL.

About this clonotype: This sequence may be a read error, since a much larger clone differs from it by one base. The chain combines TRBV20-1 with TRBJ2-2; D is possibly TRBD1 (7 bases). CDR3 size: 15 residues. Germline assignment: CDR1 DFQATT and CDR2 SNEGSKA (reference sequence). V was cut by 3 bases and J by 2 bases, with 13 bases left in between. CDR3 protein: CSASGQAGNTGELFF. The DNA of the CDR3 is TGCAGTGCTAGCGGACAGGCGGGAAACACCGGGGAGCTGTTTTTT.

Judged by abundance, this clonotype is medium-sized. The chain employs TRBV7-2 and TRBJ2-7, with 8 bases that match TRBD1. Germline-derived CDR1 and CDR2 are SGHTA and FQGNSA. Trimming cost V 5 bases and J 10 bases; bases outside gene matches: 19. The CDR3 has 16 amino acids. CDR3 residues: CASSPHQPGTGYLQYF. CDR3 bases: TGTGCCAGCAGCCCCCACCAACCCGGGACAGGCTACCTCCAGTACTTC.

This clonotype appeared many times. This sequence joins TRBV27 and TRBJ2-3; D gene ambiguous. Trimming left V 6 bases short and J 2 bases short, with 9 bases between. The CDR3 spans 13 residues. The germline gives CDR1 MNHEY, CDR2 SMNVEV (reference sequence). In DNA form, the CDR3 reads TGTGCCAGCAGCTTAGCTATCACAGATACGCAGTATTTT. It codes for CASSLAITDTQYF.

The chain recombines TRBV20-1 with TRBJ2-5, with D perhaps given as TRBD1 or TRBD2 (6 bases each). The CDR3 consists of 12 residues. V lost 6 bases to trimming and J lost 4 bases, with 12 bases between them. CDR1 DFQATT and CDR2 SNEGSKA come from the germline V gene (reference sequence). The CDR3 DNA reads TGCAGTGCAGGGGGGTGGCGAGAGACCCAGTACTTC. Amino acid sequence: CSAGGWRETQYF.

Judged by abundance, this clonotype is medium-sized (0.01 to 0.1%). V usage is TRBV6-6 and J usage is TRBJ1-5, with 7 positions matching TRBD1. CDR3 size: 16 residues. Germline V lookup: CDR1 MNHNY, CDR2 SVGAGI (reference sequence). J was trimmed by 5 bases and V by 4 bases; bases with no gene match: 11. The CDR3 DNA follows: TGTGCCAGCAGTTCCCCCAAGTCAGGGGGAGATCAGCCCCAGCATTTT. The encoded protein is CASSSPKSGGDQPQHF.

This clonotype has ten or more counts. The chain couples TRBV19 to TRBJ2-1; perhaps TRBD1 as D (6 bases). V was cut by 6 bases and J by 4 bases, with 31 bases left in between. This CDR3 spans 20 amino acids. Germline CDR1 LNHDA, CDR2 SQIVND (reference sequence). The DNA of the CDR3 is TGTGCCAGTAGCTTGTCCCAGCGACCCAATCCGGGACAAGCATACAATGAGCAGTTCTTC. Translated: CASSLSQRPNPGQAYNEQFF.

In its sample, this clonotype was seen a few times. The rearrangement uses TRBV12-3 or TRBV12-4 and TRBJ2-2; D may match TRBD1 or TRBD2 (5 bases each). Trimming stripped 11 bases from V and 4 bases from J, with 17 bases between. The CDR3 contains 14 residues. The DNA of the CDR3 is TGTGCCGGGGCCGGGATTCAAGGCACCGGGGAGCTGTTTTTT. It codes for CAGAGIQGTGELFF.

The rearrangement joins TRBV20-1 to TRBJ2-7, with D perhaps TRBD1 (5 bases). This CDR3 comprises 14 residues. The V gene lost 6 bases and the J gene lost 4 bases, with 19 bases spanning the gap. Germline V gene sequence: CDR1 DFQATT, CDR2 SNEGSKA (reference sequence). The CDR3 loop is CSAPQALGGYEQYF. The CDR3 DNA sequence: TGCAGTGCCCCACAGGCCTTAGGTGGTTACGAGCAGTACTTC.

In its sample, this clonotype ranks as medium-sized (0.01 to 0.1%). CDR3 sequence reads: CASSFVARQGNSPLHF. CDR3 coding DNA: TGTGCCAGTAGCTTCGTGGCGAGGCAGGGGAATTCACCCCTCCACTTT. The chain is built from TRBV19 and TRBJ1-6, with D possibly matching TRBD1 (6 bases). Trimming took off 6 bases at V and 7 bases at J, with 19 bases between the two ends. The germline CDR1 and CDR2 sequences are LNHDA and SQIVND (reference sequence). This CDR3 spans 16 amino acids.